This paragraph covers one T cell receptor beta chain sequence. Clones were sequenced by immunoSEQ multiplex PCR, and TCRdb holds only the in-frame ones, with some missing. The table has 68,000 or so clones, roughly 88% seen once. This sample is drawn from a study of blood T cell repertoires in COVID-19. CDR1 is WNHNN, CDR2 SYGVQD, per germline (reference sequence). V lost 0 bases, J lost 5 bases, and 19 bases lay in between. This CDR3 is built from 17 residues. This TCR came from a man aged 70 or older with active or convalescent COVID-19. The sequenced sample was peripheral blood. The chain carries TRBV10-1 and TRBJ1-2, with D hard to call. CDR3 region: CASSESARGRGLYGYTF. Here the CDR3 DNA reads TGCGCCAGCAGTGAGTCAGCAAGAGGCCGGGGTTTATATGGCTACACCTTC.